This T cell receptor (beta chain) was recorded in a study of radiotherapy plus CTLA-4 blockade in lung cancer. Notes on the study in general: TCR clones from tumors expanded in blood after radiotherapy plus ipilimumab.

Enrolled patients, whose metastatic non-small-cell lung cancer was chemo-refractory, received focal radiation plus CTLA-4 blockade with ipilimumab. The table came from immunoSEQ multiplex PCR; TCRdb's copy has only in-frame clones and leaves some out. The sample records tens of thousands of clones, roughly 81% being singletons. CDR3 length: 14 residues. Unmatched junction bases numbered 9, after V lost 6 bases and J lost 3 bases. Germline CDR1 reads GTSNPN; CDR2 reads SVGIG (reference sequence). Comment on this clone: Its target is unknown.

J is TRBJ1-2 and V is TRBV30, with 8 bases matching TRBD1. Sample: peripheral blood, taken from a patient treated with radiotherapy plus ipilimumab. This sequence originates from a human donor with non-small cell lung cancer whose response to radiotherapy plus ipilimumab could not be evaluated. CDR3 DNA: TGTGCCTGCGACAGGGGTTCCCCTGACTATGGCTACACCTTC. Protein: CACDRGSPDYGYTF.